These 17 T cell receptor beta chains were sequenced from one sample in a study of T cells in narcolepsy. The assay was immunoSEQ multiplex PCR, and TCRdb's table has in-frame clones only and misses some. The data show about 17,000 clones, with over 60% seen just once and 11% to 15% held by the top ten. Sequencing used CD45RA- memory CD8+ T cells from PBMCs. Every receptor here comes from a human donor with narcolepsy.

This chain joins TRBV19 and TRBJ2-7; 9 positions match TRBD2. Germline values: CDR1 LNHDA, CDR2 SQIVND (reference sequence). The CDR3 covers 17 residues. Trimming took 0 bases from V and 0 from J; bases not matched to a gene: 6. The CDR3: CASSIDPERGVSYEQYF. The CDR3 region has the DNA TGTGCCAGTAGTATAGATCCAGAGCGGGGGGTCTCCTACGAGCAGTACTTC.

Here the CDR3 reads CASSPRDGLSYEQYF. CDR3 DNA sequence: TGTGCCAGCAGCCCCCGGGACGGACTCTCCTACGAGCAGTACTTC. The chain combines TRBV7-9 with TRBJ2-7, with D possibly called TRBD1 or TRBD2 (5 bases each). V lost 5 bases and J 0 bases, leaving 14 bases between the germline ends. This CDR3 contains 15 residues. CDR1 is SEHNR, CDR2 FQNEAQ, per germline (reference sequence).

This chain uses TRBV9 with TRBJ2-7, with 10 bases aligning to TRBD1. The CDR3 is made up of 14 amino acids. The V gene end was trimmed by 3 bases and the J gene end by 6 bases; junction bases not matched to a gene: 6. Germline lookup yields CDR1 SGDLS and CDR2 YYNGEE. The CDR3 DNA follows: TGTGCCAGCAGCGACGGGACAGGGGCTGGCGAGCAGTACTTC. Amino acid sequence: CASSDGTGAGEQYF.

This chain connects TRBV7-9 to TRBJ2-7, with 11 bases lining up with TRBD1. Losses at the gene ends were 5 bases for V and 2 bases for J; bases not matched to a gene: 5. CDR1 SEHNR and CDR2 FQNEAQ come from the germline V gene (reference sequence). There are 15 residues in the CDR3. CDR3 coding DNA: TGTGCCAGCAGCCCCTGGGACAGGGGGACCTACGAGCAGTACTTC. Protein: CASSPWDRGTYEQYF.

The chain carries TRBV27 and TRBJ1-6; D gene ambiguous. The V gene lost 1 base and the J gene lost 3 bases, with 4 bases spanning the gap. The CDR3 is 14 residues long. Germline-derived CDR1 and CDR2 are MNHEY and SMNVEV (reference sequence). The CDR3 spells CASSLYIYNSPLHF. The CDR3 DNA sequence: TGTGCCAGCAGTTTATACATCTATAATTCACCCCTCCACTTT.

The CDR3 DNA reads TGCGCCAGCGTAAAAAAGGGGTTTTCTATCTCCTACGAGCAGTACTTC. Protein: CASVKKGFSISYEQYF. The J gene is TRBJ2-7, the V gene TRBV23-1; tentative D call: TRBD1 (5 bases). TRBV23-1 is sorted into the ORF group, with uncertain function. The CDR3 covers 16 residues. The V end was cut by 8 bases, the J end by 0 bases, with 20 bases between.

This clone is medium-sized in the sample. The rearrangement joins TRBV6-1 to TRBJ2-7, with D possibly matching TRBD2 (7 bases). The CDR3 totals 15 residues. Trimming took 0 bases from V and 4 from J, leaving 13 bases between them. CDR1 and CDR2 (germline): MNHNS, SASEGT. The CDR3 DNA follows: TGTGCCAGCAGTGAAGCGGGGGGGGCTGGTTACGAGCAGTACTTC. This encodes CASSEAGGAGYEQYF.

J is TRBJ1-4 and V is TRBV4-1, with D possibly matching TRBD1 (5 bases). V shed 0 bases and J shed 8 bases, with 13 bases lying between them. The CDR3 length is 15 residues. Looked up from germline, CDR1 is MGHRA and CDR2 is YSYEKL. This CDR3 reads CASSQDQRGGEKLFF. The DNA for the CDR3 is TGCGCCAGCAGCCAAGATCAGCGGGGGGGGGAAAAACTGTTTTTT.

This clone was observed once. The chain employs TRBV10-3 and TRBJ1-5; possible D gene TRBD1, 5 bases. CDR3 length equals 14 residues. The germline V and J ends were trimmed by 4 bases and 3 bases, with 10 bases remaining between them. The germline V gene encodes CDR1 ENHRY and CDR2 SYGVKD. CDR3 in DNA: TGTGCCATCAGTGTACTAGGGGACAATCAGCCCCAGCATTTT. It yields the protein CAISVLGDNQPQHF.

The chain combines TRBV27 with TRBJ2-2; 7 bases line up with TRBD2. V was pared by 6 bases and J by 9 bases, with 7 bases of the junction left unmatched. The CDR3 consists of 13 residues. The germline V gene has CDR1 MNHEY and CDR2 SMNVEV (reference sequence). The CDR3 here is CASRSLASRELFF. The CDR3 DNA reads TGTGCCAGCAGGTCACTAGCGAGCCGGGAGCTGTTTTTT.

Only a few counts were recorded for this clone. The rearrangement uses TRBV13 and TRBJ1-6; D unclear. V was pared by 0 bases and J by 6 bases, with 9 bases between. Germline V gene sequence: CDR1 PRHDT, CDR2 FYEKMQ (reference sequence). This CDR3 spans 15 amino acids. CDR3 DNA: TGTGCCAGCAGCTTAGGGGGGATCGGTAATTCACCCCTCCACTTT. Its translation: CASSLGGIGNSPLHF.

J is TRBJ1-5 and V is TRBV4-2; possibly TRBD1 for D (6 bases). Per germline, CDR1 LGHNA and CDR2 YNFKEQ. The CDR3 consists of 15 residues. Between the trimmed V and J ends, which lost 0 bases and 1 base, there was a span of 7 bases. CDR3: CASSQDRGSNQPQHF. The CDR3 bases are TGTGCCAGCAGCCAAGACAGGGGAAGCAATCAGCCCCAGCATTTT.

CDR3 in amino acids: CASKQGDYEQFF. The CDR3 DNA sequence: TGTGCCAGCAAACAAGGTGACTATGAGCAGTTCTTC. The chain joins TRBV6-1 to TRBJ2-1; D is undetermined. The CDR3 has 12 amino acids. Germline assignment: CDR1 MNHNS and CDR2 SASEGT. The V end was cut by 7 bases, the J end by 8 bases, with 12 bases between.

This chain uses TRBV2 with TRBJ2-7, with 10 bases aligning to TRBD1. With V trimmed by 10 bases and J by 2 bases, 8 bases remained unmatched. Germline-derived CDR1 and CDR2 are SNHLY and FYNNEI. The CDR3 has 14 amino acids. As DNA, the CDR3 is TGTGCCAACAAAGGGACAGGGGTTCCCTACGAGCAGTACTTC. This gives the protein CANKGTGVPYEQYF.

This clone has just a few counts. The chain couples TRBV29-1 to TRBJ1-2; D remains ambiguous. The CDR3 runs to 11 residues. Germline CDR1 reads SQVTM; CDR2 reads ANQGSEA. The germline V and J ends were trimmed by 3 bases and 4 bases, with 6 bases remaining between them. The CDR3 here is CSVERGYGYTF. As DNA, the CDR3 is TGCAGCGTTGAGCGGGGCTATGGCTACACCTTC. The variable domain in full, with the rest retrieved from reference TRBV29-1 and TRBJ1-2, is SAVISQKPSRDICQRGTSLTIQCQVDSQVTMMFWYRQQPGQSLTLIATANQGSEATYESGFVIDKFPISRPNLTFSTLTVSNMSPEDSSIYLCSVERGYGYTFGSGTRLTVV.

This clone was observed a handful of times. CDR3 DNA sequence: TGCGCCAGCAAACCGGGACAGTACACAGATACGCAGTATTTT. Translated, it gives CASKPGQYTDTQYF. This sequence joins TRBV5-1 and TRBJ2-3; 7 bases are a match to TRBD1. The CDR3 length is 14 residues. V gave up 6 bases and J gave up 2 bases; unmatched junction bases: 6. Germline CDR1 and CDR2: SGHRS and YFSETQ.

The gene calls are TRBV27 and TRBJ2-2; 10 bases map to TRBD2. Trimming took 2 bases from V and 5 from J; bases not matched to a gene: 2. Germline V gene data show CDR1 as MNHEY and CDR2 as SMNVEV (reference sequence). This CDR3 contains 15 residues. The CDR3 spells CASSLTSGITGELFF. The CDR3 DNA reads TGTGCCAGCAGTTTAACTAGCGGGATTACCGGGGAGCTGTTTTTT.